These T cell receptor beta chains were read from a single sample in a study of T cells in Graves' hyperthyroidism and ophthalmopathy. MiXCR, applied by TCRdb to the multiplex PCR reads, yields one record per CDR3 protein. The sample has around 400,000 distinct CDR3 sequences, less than 15% seen once. Sequencing was performed on blood. The receptor source for this set is a woman aged 18-35 years with Graves' hyperthyroidism. Both conserved end residues are part of each CDR3. D genes are given only for firm matches. A row's size may be missing; if present it is once, few, many or a size class.

D,size,J,V,CDR3,DNA
NA,many,TRBJ1-2,TRBV15,CATSRELTAYGYTF,TGTGCCACCAGCAGAGAGTTGACAGCCTATGGCTACACCTTC
TRBD1,many,TRBJ1-5,TRBV28,CASRSGGIKPQHF,TGTGCCAGCAGGTCAGGGGGGATCAAGCCCCAGCATTTT
NA,NA,TRBJ1-6,TRBV12-3/TRBV12-4,CASSLDRAYNSPLHF,TGTGCCAGCAGTTTAGACAGGGCCTATAATTCACCCCTCCACTTT
TRBD1,many,TRBJ1-1,TRBV12-3/TRBV12-4,CASRRQGLNTEAFF,TGTGCCAGCAGGCGACAGGGGTTGAACACTGAAGCTTTCTTT
TRBD2,few,TRBJ2-1,TRBV4-1,CASSHLLAGTLPHEQFF,TGCGCCAGCAGCCATTTACTAGCGGGGACCCTTCCCCATGAGCAGTTCTTC
TRBD2,NA,TRBJ2-2,TRBV11-2,CASSYRRGVETGELFF,TGTGCCAGCAGCTACAGGCGGGGGGTAGAGACCGGGGAGCTGTTTTTT
TRBD2,NA,TRBJ2-1,TRBV11-2,CASSRTSGLNEQFF,TGTGCCAGCAGCCGGACTAGCGGGCTAAATGAGCAGTTCTTC
TRBD1,many,TRBJ1-5,TRBV11-2,CASSPKIGQVDQPQHF,TGTGCCAGCAGCCCGAAAATCGGACAGGTGGACCAGCCCCAGCATTTT
NA,many,TRBJ1-1,TRBV13,CASSLDFRAFF,TGTGCCAGCAGCTTAGACTTTAGAGCTTTCTTT
NA,many,TRBJ2-1,TRBV28,CASSPGLSNEQFF,TGTGCCAGCAGTCCAGGGCTGAGCAATGAGCAGTTCTTC
NA,many,TRBJ2-6,TRBV6-1,CASLVTGQGHPVLTF,TGTGCCAGCCTCGTCACGGGACAAGGGCATCCCGTCCTGACTTTC
NA,many,TRBJ1-5,TRBV30,CAWSVRVNQPQHF,TGTGCCTGGAGTGTAAGGGTGAATCAGCCCCAGCATTTT
NA,NA,TRBJ2-1,TRBV7-8,CASGIPNGVSGDEQFF,TGTGCCAGCGGTATTCCCAACGGGGTAAGCGGCGATGAGCAGTTCTTC
TRBD1,many,TRBJ1-4,TRBV29-1,CSDTTGGSNEKLFF,TGCAGCGACACGACAGGGGGCAGTAATGAAAAACTGTTTTTT
NA,many,TRBJ1-2,TRBV2,CASKGTAYGYTF,TGTGCCAGCAAGGGGACGGCCTATGGCTACACCTTC
NA,many,TRBJ1-6,TRBV9,CASSGGTTNSPLHF,TGTGCCAGCAGCGGGGGGACCACGAATTCACCCCTCCACTTT
NA,many,TRBJ1-1,TRBV2,CASPPGQNTEAFF,TGTGCCAGCCCCCCGGGGCAGAACACTGAAGCTTTCTTT
TRBD2,NA,TRBJ2-1,TRBV7-9,CASSLGLAPNEQFF,TGTGCCAGCAGCTTGGGACTAGCCCCCAATGAGCAGTTCTTC